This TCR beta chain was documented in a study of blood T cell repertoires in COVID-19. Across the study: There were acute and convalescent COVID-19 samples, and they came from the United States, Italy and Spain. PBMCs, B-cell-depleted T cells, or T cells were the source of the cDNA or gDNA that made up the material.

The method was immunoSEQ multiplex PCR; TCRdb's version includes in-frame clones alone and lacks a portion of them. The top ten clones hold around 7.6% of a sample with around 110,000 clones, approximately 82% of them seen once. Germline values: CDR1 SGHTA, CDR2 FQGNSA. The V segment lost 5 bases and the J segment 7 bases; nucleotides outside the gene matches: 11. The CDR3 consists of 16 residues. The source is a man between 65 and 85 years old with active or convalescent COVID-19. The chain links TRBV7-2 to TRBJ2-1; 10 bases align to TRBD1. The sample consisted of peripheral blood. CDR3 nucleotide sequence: TGTGCCAGCAGCCCAAACCGGGACAGGGGAAGAAATGAGCAGTTCTTC. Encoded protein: CASSPNRDRGRNEQFF.